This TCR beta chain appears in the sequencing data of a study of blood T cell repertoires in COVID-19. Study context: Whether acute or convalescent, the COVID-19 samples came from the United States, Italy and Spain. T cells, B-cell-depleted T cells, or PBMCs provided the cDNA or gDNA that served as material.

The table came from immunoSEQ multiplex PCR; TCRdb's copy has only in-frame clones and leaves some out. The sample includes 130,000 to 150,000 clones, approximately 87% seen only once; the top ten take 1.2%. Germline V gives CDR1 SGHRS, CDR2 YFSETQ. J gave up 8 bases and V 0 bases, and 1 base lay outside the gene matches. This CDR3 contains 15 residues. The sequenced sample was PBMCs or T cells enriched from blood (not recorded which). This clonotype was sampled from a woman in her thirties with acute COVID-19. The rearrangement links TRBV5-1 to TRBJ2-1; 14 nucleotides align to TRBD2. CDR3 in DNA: TGCGCCAGCAGCTTGGCGGGACTAGCGGGAGATGAGCAGTTCTTC. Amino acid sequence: CASSLAGLAGDEQFF.